This TCR beta chain was sequenced during a study of blood T cells in healthy people across ages. A second roughly 6 to 11 cycle PCR used barcoded and J-beta primers. Each CDR3 protein is one row after TCRdb ran MiXCR on the 5' RACE reads. The sample holds roughly 700,000 distinct CDR3 sequences, approximately 30% seen once. The V and J ends lost 7 bases and 6 bases respectively, with 16 bases between them. This CDR3 is built from 14 residues. V is TRBV12-3 or TRBV12-4 and J is TRBJ2-1, with D perhaps TRBD2 (5 bases). This clonotype originated in a woman over 75 in good health. The sequenced sample was blood. CDR3 sequence reads: CASNPGLASNEQFF. CDR3 nucleotide sequence: TGTGCCAGCAACCCGGGTCTAGCCTCCAATGAGCAGTTCTTC.